The 30 T cell receptor beta chains below all came from one sample that was sequenced in a study of blood T cell repertoires in COVID-19. Data came from immunoSEQ multiplex PCR; TCRdb stores just in-frame clones and leaves some out. The table has about 180,000 clones, about 91% seen once. Sequenced sample: PBMCs or T cells enriched from blood (not recorded which). Receptors originate from a woman aged 40-49 years with acute COVID-19.

This clone occurred once. The chain carries TRBV24-1 and TRBJ2-3; the match to TRBD2 covers 15 bases. With V trimmed by 4 bases and J by 8 bases, 6 bases remained unmatched. Germline assignment: CDR1 KGHDR and CDR2 SFDVKD. CDR3 length equals 16 residues. CDR3 sequence: CATSDPQGLAGGTQYF. The CDR3 region has the DNA TGTGCCACCAGTGACCCTCAGGGACTAGCGGGAGGTACGCAGTATTTT.

The J gene is TRBJ2-7, the V gene TRBV3-1 (or the pseudogene TRBV3-2); tentatively, D is TRBD2 (5 bases). Between the trimmed V and J ends, which lost 0 bases and 2 bases, there was a span of 14 bases. The germline gives CDR1 LGHDT, CDR2 YNNKEL (reference sequence). The CDR3 is 16 amino acids. The CDR3 coding sequence is TGTGCCAGCAGCCAAGATTTAAGGTCCGGGGCCTACGAGCAGTACTTC. Protein sequence: CASSQDLRSGAYEQYF.

V and J are TRBV9 and TRBJ2-7, with 10 bases that match TRBD1. Germline CDR1 reads SGDLS; CDR2 reads YYNGEE. The CDR3 is 14 amino acids. The junction had 3 bases not matched to a gene; V was cut back by 1 base and J by 5 bases. CDR3 bases: TGTGCCAGCAGCGTATCTGGGACAGGGGACGAGCAGTACTTC. It yields the protein CASSVSGTGDEQYF.

The chain uses TRBV5-6 and TRBJ2-3; 10 nucleotides agree with TRBD2. V was pared by 2 bases and J by 3 bases, with 9 bases of the junction left unmatched. CDR3 length equals 17 residues. Germline lookup yields CDR1 SGHDT and CDR2 YYEEEE. The CDR3 nucleotides are TGTGCCAGCAGCTTAATTACTACTAGCGGGGAAACAGATACGCAGTATTTT. Translation gives CASSLITTSGETDTQYF.

The chain couples TRBV12-5 to TRBJ1-1; D uncertain. Germline V gene sequence: CDR1 LGHNT, CDR2 FRNRAP. Trimming took off 1 base at V and 8 bases at J, with 8 bases between the two ends. This CDR3 region has 12 residues. The CDR3 DNA reads TGTGCTAGTGGTTTGGGGGCGGGAGAAGCTTTCTTT. Encoded protein: CASGLGAGEAFF.

The chain uses TRBV5-4 and TRBJ2-6; 7 nucleotides agree with TRBD1. Germline CDR1 and CDR2: SGHNT and YYREEE (reference sequence). Germline trimming cut 4 bases from V and 0 bases from J; bases unmatched to any gene: 7. The CDR3 has 17 amino acids. The DNA of the CDR3 is TGTGCCAGCAGCACAACCCGGACAGGCTCTGGGGCCAACGTCCTGACTTTC. This sequence encodes CASSTTRTGSGANVLTF.

This clone was counted once. The chain uses TRBV6-5 and TRBJ1-6; 7 nucleotides match TRBD1. V was pared by 7 bases and J by 7 bases, with 10 bases of the junction left unmatched. The CDR3 is 15 residues long. CDR1 MNHEY and CDR2 SVGAGI come from the germline V gene. CDR3: CASTINQGGNSPLHF. The DNA of the CDR3 is TGTGCCAGCACCATCAATCAGGGGGGAAATTCACCCCTCCACTTT.

This clone was counted between two and nine times. The rearrangement links TRBV6-5 to TRBJ1-5; no clear D. CDR3 size: 13 residues. V gave up 11 bases and J gave up 0 bases, with 11 bases separating them. In germline, CDR1 is MNHEY, CDR2 SVGAGI. CDR3 DNA: TGTGCCGTAGGAGCAAATAGCAATCAGCCCCAGCATTTT. It codes for CAVGANSNQPQHF.

This clone was counted only a few times. J is TRBJ2-7 and V is TRBV7-6; D is perhaps TRBD1 (6 bases). V shed 1 base and J shed 5 bases, with 18 bases lying between them. Germline loops: CDR1 SGHVS, CDR2 FNYEAQ. The CDR3 spans 16 residues. The CDR3 DNA reads as TGTGCCAGCAGCTTAGAGGCCAGGGGTAATGTCCACGAGCAGTACTTC. It translates to CASSLEARGNVHEQYF.

The rearrangement uses TRBV5-8 and TRBJ2-3; D perhaps matches TRBD2 (5 bases). The V end was cut by 0 bases, the J end by 1 base, with 15 bases between. Germline V CDR1 and CDR2: SGHTS, YDEGEE. This CDR3 has 17 residues. CDR3 loop: CASSLAKISVGTDTQYF. The CDR3, as DNA: TGTGCCAGCAGCTTGGCCAAAATTAGCGTGGGCACAGATACGCAGTATTTT.

This clone was recorded once. The rearrangement uses TRBV25-1 and TRBJ1-2; tentative D call: TRBD1 (6 bases). CDR1 MGHDK and CDR2 SYGVNS come from the germline V gene. CDR3 length equals 13 residues. The V gene lost 5 bases and the J gene lost 2 bases, with 9 bases spanning the gap. The CDR3: CASSWQGNYGYTF. CDR3 nucleotides: TGTGCCAGCAGTTGGCAGGGGAACTATGGCTACACCTTC.

This clone was picked up one time. The genes are TRBV5-1 and TRBJ1-1; no firm D call. Germline V gene sequence: CDR1 SGHRS, CDR2 YFSETQ. V was shortened by 4 bases and J by 1 base, with 20 bases between the two germline ends. CDR3 length equals 17 residues. This CDR3 reads CASSGIGGPQPNTEAFF. The CDR3 bases are TGCGCCAGCAGCGGCATCGGAGGGCCACAGCCGAACACTGAAGCTTTCTTT.

This chain connects TRBV10-3 to TRBJ1-4; D may be TRBD1 (6 bases). The CDR3 spans 16 residues. From germline, CDR1 is ENHRY and CDR2 SYGVKD. The V end was cut by 4 bases, the J end by 4 bases, with 16 bases between. The CDR3, as DNA: TGTGCCATCAGTGGTTCAGGGGACGGAGTTAATGAAAAACTGTTTTTT. Translating gives CAISGSGDGVNEKLFF.

This chain connects TRBV19 to TRBJ1-1, with TRBD1 as a possible D gene (6 bases). Deletions cut 3 bases from V and 6 bases from J, with 20 bases between. Germline assignment: CDR1 LNHDA and CDR2 SQIVND (reference sequence). This CDR3 region has 16 residues. The CDR3 DNA sequence: TGTGCCAGTAGTATTTCGGGGGGGCGCGGGTCCTCTGAAGCTTTCTTT. Translating gives CASSISGGRGSSEAFF.

J is TRBJ2-7 and V is TRBV28, with 10 bases matching TRBD1. V shed 6 bases and J 3 bases; nucleotides not matched to a gene: 8. The germline CDR1 and CDR2 sequences are MDHEN and SYDVKM. This CDR3 has 15 residues. CDR3 amino acids: CASSLAGTGDYEQYF. CDR3 nucleotide sequence: TGTGCCAGCAGCCTAGCCGGGACAGGGGACTACGAGCAGTACTTC.

The genes are TRBV9 and TRBJ2-7; D perhaps matches TRBD1 (7 bases). In germline, CDR1 is SGDLS, CDR2 YYNGEE. Trimming took off 3 bases at V and 3 bases at J, with 13 bases between the two ends. CDR3 size: 14 residues. CDR3 nucleotides: TGTGCCAGCAGCGAGGGGGCGGGGCTCTACGAGCAGTACTTC. Its protein is CASSEGAGLYEQYF.

The chain is built from TRBV3-1 (or the pseudogene TRBV3-2) and TRBJ2-7; a weak D match, TRBD2 (8 bases). The CDR3 extends over 18 amino acids. Germline CDR1 reads LGHDT; CDR2 reads YNNKEL (reference sequence). The V and J ends lost 0 bases and 3 bases respectively, with 21 bases between them. CDR3 protein: CASSQDSQGKRENYEQYF. For the CDR3, the DNA is TGTGCCAGCAGCCAAGATTCACAGGGGAAGCGGGAGAACTACGAGCAGTACTTC.

The chain has TRBV6-5 and TRBJ1-6; D perhaps matches TRBD1 (6 bases). Germline-derived CDR1 and CDR2 are MNHEY and SVGAGI. The CDR3 loop spans 15 amino acids. V was trimmed by 10 bases and J by 7 bases, leaving 20 bases between them. The DNA of the CDR3 is TGTGCCACATCTTCGGGGGGCCCGCCGAATTCACCCCTCCACTTT. Translating gives CATSSGGPPNSPLHF.

This clone was seen a single time. The junction and the germline gene differ at one end; a read error may be behind it. This chain uses TRBV2 with TRBJ1-4; TRBD1 aligns across 7 bases. This CDR3 spans 14 amino acids. Germline values: CDR1 SNHLY, CDR2 FYNNEI. CDR3 sequence: CASRTGTANEKLFF. CDR3 nucleotide sequence: TGTGCCAGCAGGACCGGGACAGCTAACGAAAAACTGTTTTTT.

Only one count was recorded for this clone. V is TRBV10-3 and J is TRBJ1-5, with D perhaps TRBD1 (6 bases). Trimming took off 0 bases at V and 4 bases at J, with 13 bases between the two ends. The germline gives CDR1 ENHRY, CDR2 SYGVKD. There are 16 residues in the CDR3. CDR3 protein: CAISESRGTTNQPQHF. CDR3 sequence (DNA): TGTGCCATCAGTGAGTCGAGAGGGACAACTAATCAGCCCCAGCATTTT.

The chain carries TRBV7-6 and TRBJ2-3; no definite D call. V was cut by 1 base and J by 2 bases, with 10 bases left in between. There are 15 residues in the CDR3. Germline V gene sequence: CDR1 SGHVS, CDR2 FNYEAQ. The CDR3 region is CASSLGPGFTDTQYF. The DNA for the CDR3 is TGTGCCAGCAGCTTAGGTCCGGGTTTCACAGATACGCAGTATTTT. Complete variable domain (other parts from reference TRBV7-6 and TRBJ2-3): GAGVSQSPRYKVTKRGQDVALRCDPISGHVSLYWYRQALGQGPEFLTYFNYEAQQDKSGLPNDRFSAERPEGSISTLTIQRTEQRDSAMYRCASSLGPGFTDTQYFGPGTRLTVL.

The chain joins TRBV28 to TRBJ1-6; a weak D match, TRBD1 (6 bases). V was clipped by 5 bases and J by 4 bases, with 9 bases between them. CDR1 is MDHEN, CDR2 SYDVKM, per germline. The CDR3 contains 14 residues. The DNA for the CDR3 is TGTGCCAGCAGTGCTACAGGGTATAATTCACCCCTCCACTTT. It is translated as CASSATGYNSPLHF.

The genes are TRBV7-2 and TRBJ2-3; 11 bases fit TRBD2. V dropped 1 base and J dropped 5; count of bases not matched to a gene: 5. CDR1 SGHTA and CDR2 FQGNSA come from the germline V gene. The CDR3 has 16 amino acids. CDR3 in DNA: TGTGCCAGCAGCTTAGGGTTAGCGGGGGGGCAAGATACGCAGTATTTT. Translating gives CASSLGLAGGQDTQYF.

The V gene is TRBV19, the J gene TRBJ2-4; 8 bases align to TRBD2. Germline CDR1 LNHDA, CDR2 SQIVND (reference sequence). This CDR3 is 14 amino acids long. J lost 12 bases, V lost 4 bases, and 11 bases had no gene match. The CDR3 spells CASSTRVAGSAQYF. The CDR3 DNA reads TGTGCCAGTAGTACCCGGGTAGCGGGGTCAGCTCAGTACTTC.

The chain combines TRBV7-2 with TRBJ2-3; 8 bases map to TRBD1. The V segment lost 2 bases and the J segment 7 bases; nucleotides outside the gene matches: 11. The CDR3 spans 16 residues. CDR1 is SGHTA and CDR2 is FQGNSA in the germline V gene. The CDR3, as DNA: TGTGCCAGCAGCTTAAGTGGGCAGGGGGCCCTTCATACGCAGTATTTT. Translation gives CASSLSGQGALHTQYF.

The chain carries TRBV19 and TRBJ1-2, with 7 bases matching TRBD1. The V and J ends lost 4 bases and 2 bases, in that order; junction bases with no gene match: 7. This CDR3 has 15 residues. Germline V lookup: CDR1 LNHDA, CDR2 SQIVND (reference sequence). The CDR3 DNA sequence: TGTGCCAGTAGTAGCACCGGGACAGCGAACTATGGCTACACCTTC. Amino acids: CASSSTGTANYGYTF.

The J gene is TRBJ2-7, the V gene TRBV7-9; D not resolved. The CDR3 runs to 12 residues. V lost 5 bases and J 0 bases, leaving 5 bases between the germline ends. Germline CDR1 and CDR2: SEHNR and FQNEAQ (reference sequence). The CDR3 sequence: CASSINSYEQYF. CDR3 in DNA: TGTGCCAGCAGCATTAACTCCTACGAGCAGTACTTC.

V gene TRBV3-1 (or the pseudogene TRBV3-2) combines with J gene TRBJ2-1, with D perhaps matching TRBD2 (5 bases). Germline lookup yields CDR1 LGHDT and CDR2 YNNKEL (reference sequence). The CDR3 runs 15 residues. Trimming removed 4 bases from V and 4 bases from J, with 14 bases in between. DNA for the CDR3: TGTGCCAGCAGCCGAACGGGGATGGGATACAATGAGCAGTTCTTC. It yields the protein CASSRTGMGYNEQFF.

The chain has TRBV2 and TRBJ2-7; no firm D call. Germline V gene data show CDR1 as SNHLY and CDR2 as FYNNEI. Trimming shortened V by 1 base and J by 2 bases, and 12 bases separated the two germline ends. The CDR3 runs to 15 residues. The CDR3 DNA is TGTGCCAGCAGTGAAGGAGAAAGGAGAACCTACGAGCAGTACTTC. This gives the protein CASSEGERRTYEQYF. The full variable domain, with the rest looked up from reference TRBV2 and TRBJ2-7, is EPEVTQTPSHQVTQMGQEVILRCVPISNHLYFYWYRQILGQKVEFLVSFYNNEISEKSEIFDDQFSVERPDGSNFTLKIRSTKLEDSAMYFCASSEGERRTYEQYFGPGTRLTVT.

The chain links TRBV11-2 to TRBJ2-1, with TRBD2 matching over 9 bases. V gave up 3 bases and J gave up 3 bases; unmatched junction bases: 0. The CDR3 spans 14 residues. Germline V gives CDR1 SGHAT, CDR2 FQNNGV. The CDR3 loop is CASSFSGGYNEQFF. In nucleotides, the CDR3 is TGTGCCAGCAGCTTTAGCGGGGGCTACAATGAGCAGTTCTTC.